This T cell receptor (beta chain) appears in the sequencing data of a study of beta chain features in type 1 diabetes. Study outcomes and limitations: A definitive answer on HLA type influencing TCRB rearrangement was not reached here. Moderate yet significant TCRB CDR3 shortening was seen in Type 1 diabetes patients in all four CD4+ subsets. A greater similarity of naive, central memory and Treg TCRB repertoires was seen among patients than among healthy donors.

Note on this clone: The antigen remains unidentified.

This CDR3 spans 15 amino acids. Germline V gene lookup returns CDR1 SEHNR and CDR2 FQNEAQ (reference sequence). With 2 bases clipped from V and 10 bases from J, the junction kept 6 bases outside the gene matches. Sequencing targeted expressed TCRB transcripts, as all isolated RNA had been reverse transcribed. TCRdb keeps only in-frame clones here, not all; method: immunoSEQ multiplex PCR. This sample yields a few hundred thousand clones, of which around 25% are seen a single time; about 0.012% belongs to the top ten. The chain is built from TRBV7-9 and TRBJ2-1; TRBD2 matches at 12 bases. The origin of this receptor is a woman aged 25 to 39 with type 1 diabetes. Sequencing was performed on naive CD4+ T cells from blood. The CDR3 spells CASSLRGLAGGEQFF. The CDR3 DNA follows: TGTGCCAGCAGCTTACGGGGGCTAGCGGGAGGGGAGCAGTTCTTC.